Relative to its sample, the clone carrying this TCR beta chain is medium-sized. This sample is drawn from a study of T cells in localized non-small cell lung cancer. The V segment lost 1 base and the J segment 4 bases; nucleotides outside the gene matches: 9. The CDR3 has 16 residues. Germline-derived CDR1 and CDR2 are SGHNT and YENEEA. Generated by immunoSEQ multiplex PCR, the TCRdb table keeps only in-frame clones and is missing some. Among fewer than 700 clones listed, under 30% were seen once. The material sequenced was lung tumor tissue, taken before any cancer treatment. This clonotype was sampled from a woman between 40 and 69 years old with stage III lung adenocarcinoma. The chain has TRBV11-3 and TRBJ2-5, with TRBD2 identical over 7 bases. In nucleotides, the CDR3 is TGTGCCAGCAGCTTAGTCTGGCAGCGGGAAGGAGAGACCCAGTACTTC. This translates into CASSLVWQREGETQYF.